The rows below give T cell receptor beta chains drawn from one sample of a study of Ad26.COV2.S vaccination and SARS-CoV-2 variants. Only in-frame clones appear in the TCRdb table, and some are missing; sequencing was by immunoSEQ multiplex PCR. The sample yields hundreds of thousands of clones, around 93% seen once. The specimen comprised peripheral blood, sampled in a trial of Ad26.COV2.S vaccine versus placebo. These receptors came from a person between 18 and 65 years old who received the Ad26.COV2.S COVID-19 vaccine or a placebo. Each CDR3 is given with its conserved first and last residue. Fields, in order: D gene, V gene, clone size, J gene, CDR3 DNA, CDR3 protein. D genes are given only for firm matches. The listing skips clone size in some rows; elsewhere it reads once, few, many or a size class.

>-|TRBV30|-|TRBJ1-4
TGTGCCTGGAGTATAGGGGCTATTGGGACTGAAAAACTGTTTTTT
CAWSIGAIGTEKLFF
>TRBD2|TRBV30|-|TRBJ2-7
TGTGCCTGGAGTCTACTAGCGGGGGTCTCCTACGAGCAGTACTTC
CAWSLLAGVSYEQYF
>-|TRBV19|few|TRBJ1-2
TGTGCCAGTAGTAAACAACGTATCCCCGGCTATGGCTACACCTTC
CASSKQRIPGYGYTF
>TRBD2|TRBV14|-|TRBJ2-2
TGTGCCAGCAGCCGACTAGCCCTCGGCACCGGGGAGCTGTTTTTT
CASSRLALGTGELFF
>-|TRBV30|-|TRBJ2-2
TGTGCCTGGATTGGCGGGGAGAAGACCGGGGAGCTGTTTTTT
CAWIGGEKTGELFF
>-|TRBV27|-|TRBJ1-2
TGTGCCAGCAGTTCAAACTCGAAAGGGGAATATGGCTACACCTTC
CASSSNSKGEYGYTF
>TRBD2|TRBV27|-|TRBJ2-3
TGTGCCAGCAGTTCCCGACGGCCGGGGGGAACAGATACGCAGTATTTT
CASSSRRPGGTDTQYF
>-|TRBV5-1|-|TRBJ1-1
TGCGCCAGCAGCTCGAATTGGGACACTGAAGCTTTCTTT
CASSSNWDTEAFF
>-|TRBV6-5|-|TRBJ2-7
TGTGCCAGCAGTTCCTCACGATACGAGCAGTACTTC
CASSSSRYEQYF
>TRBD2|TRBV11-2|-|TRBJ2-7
TGTGCCAGCAGCTTAGAGTGGCGGGGGGGCTCCTACGAGCAGTACTTC
CASSLEWRGGSYEQYF
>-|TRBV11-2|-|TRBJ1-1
TGTGCCAGCAGCTTGCTAATGAACACTGAAGCTTTCTTT
CASSLLMNTEAFF
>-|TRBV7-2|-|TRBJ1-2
TGTGCCAGCAGCTTAGTGGGTATATGGTATGGCTACACCTTC
CASSLVGIWYGYTF
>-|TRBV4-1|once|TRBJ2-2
TGCGCCAGCAGCCAAGCCTCTAATGCAGTCACCGGGGAGCTGTTTTTT
CASSQASNAVTGELFF
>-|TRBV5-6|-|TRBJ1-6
TGTGCCAGCAGCCCGGAACCCAGGGAGGGATCACCCCTCCACTTT
CASSPEPREGSPLHF
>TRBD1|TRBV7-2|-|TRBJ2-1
TGTGCCAGCCGAAGTTCACCTCCCGGGACAGGGGACAATGAGCAGTTCTTC
CASRSSPPGTGDNEQFF
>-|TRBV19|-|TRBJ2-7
TGTGCCAGTAAGGACAGTCATAGTATTAACTACGAGCAGTACTTC
CASKDSHSINYEQYF
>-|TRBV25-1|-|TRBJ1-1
TGTGCCAGCAGTGAAGACGGAGACACTGAAGCTTTCTTT
CASSEDGDTEAFF
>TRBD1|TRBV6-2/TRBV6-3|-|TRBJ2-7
TGTGCCAGCAGTTTCACAGGGGGATTTTACGAGCAGTACTTC
CASSFTGGFYEQYF
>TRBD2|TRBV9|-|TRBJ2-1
TGTGCCAGCAGCCCCTATAGCGGGGGTTCCTACAATGAGCAGTTCTTC
CASSPYSGGSYNEQFF
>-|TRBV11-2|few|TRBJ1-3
TGTGCCAGCAGCGCCGGGCGGCGGGGAAACACCATATATTTT
CASSAGRRGNTIYF
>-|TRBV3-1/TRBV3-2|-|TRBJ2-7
TGTGCCAGCAGCCAAGCCTCGGCCGAGCAGTACTTC
CASSQASAEQYF
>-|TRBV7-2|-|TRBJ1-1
TGTGCCAGCAGCCCCCGAATAGGGGGGACTGAAGCTTTCTTT
CASSPRIGGTEAFF
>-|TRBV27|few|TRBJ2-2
TGTGCCAGCAGTCCTCAAACCGGGGAGCTGTTTTTT
CASSPQTGELFF
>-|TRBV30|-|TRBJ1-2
TGTGCCTTTCCGAACAGGGATTGGCGGGGCTACACCTTC
CAFPNRDWRGYTF
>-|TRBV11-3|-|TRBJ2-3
TGTGCCAGCAGTCCCGGGGTCCTCGGGGACGCCGCAGATACGCAGTATTTT
CASSPGVLGDAADTQYF
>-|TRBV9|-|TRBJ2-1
TGTGCCAGCAGCGTACCCTCCCGGGGGGCGAACAATGAGCAGTTCTTC
CASSVPSRGANNEQFF
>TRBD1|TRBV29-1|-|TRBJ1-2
TGCAGCGTTGTGGGACAGGGCGTTTCTCACGGCTACACCTTC
CSVVGQGVSHGYTF
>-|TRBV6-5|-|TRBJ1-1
TGTGCCAGCAGTTACTCGTGGGACGGTGAAGCTTTCTTT
CASSYSWDGEAFF
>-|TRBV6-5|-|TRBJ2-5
TGTGCCAGCAGTTCCTATGGACGCAGGGGACAAGAGACCCAGTACTTC
CASSSYGRRGQETQYF
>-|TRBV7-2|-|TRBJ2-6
TGTGCCAGCAGAATCAACTCTGGGGCCAACGTCCTGACTTTC
CASRINSGANVLTF
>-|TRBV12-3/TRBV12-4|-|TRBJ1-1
TGTGCCAGCAGTTTGGGGCAGACTGAAGCTTTCTTT
CASSLGQTEAFF
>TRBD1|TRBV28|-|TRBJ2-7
TGTGCCAGCCGGGACAGTTACTACGAGCAGTACTTC
CASRDSYYEQYF
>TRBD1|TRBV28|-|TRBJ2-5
TGTGCCAGCAGGTCCCGGGACAGGCCCCAGGAGACCCAGTACTTC
CASRSRDRPQETQYF
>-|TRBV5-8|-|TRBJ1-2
TGTGCCAGCAGCCGATGGGCGGGTGGCTACACCTTC
CASSRWAGGYTF
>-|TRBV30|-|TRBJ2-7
TGTGCCTGGGGATCAGGGGTCCGGACCTACGAGCAGTACTTC
CAWGSGVRTYEQYF
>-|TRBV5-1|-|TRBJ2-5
TGCGCCAGCAGCTTGATACCTGACCAAGAGACCCAGTACTTC
CASSLIPDQETQYF
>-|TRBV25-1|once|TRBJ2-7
TGTGCCAGCAGTGAGTTGGACAAGACCTACGAGCAGTACTTC
CASSELDKTYEQYF
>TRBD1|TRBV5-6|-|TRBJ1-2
TGTGCCAGCAGCTTGAGACAGGGGGGTAACTATGGCTACACCTTC
CASSLRQGGNYGYTF
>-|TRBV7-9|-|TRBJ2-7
TGTGCCAGCAGTTTTTCTGGGCGTGACGAGCAGTACTTC
CASSFSGRDEQYF
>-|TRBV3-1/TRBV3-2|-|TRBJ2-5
TGTGCCAGCAGCCGTCGAGCTACCCAAGAGACCCAGTACTTC
CASSRRATQETQYF
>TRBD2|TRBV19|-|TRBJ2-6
TGTGCCAGTAGTACGGGAGGGTCCGGGGCCAACGTCCTGACTTTC
CASSTGGSGANVLTF
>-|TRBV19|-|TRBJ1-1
TGTGCCAGTAGTATGAACAGAGACTACACTGAAGCTTTCTTT
CASSMNRDYTEAFF